The present T cell receptor (beta chain) was sequenced within a study of shared clonotypes between healthy human individuals. CD45RO-negative CD8 cells positively selected for CCR7 made up the naive population, which excluded terminally differentiated effector memory CD45RA+ cells. Donors comprised healthy HIV-negative adults lacking recent acute infections or vaccinations. Broader study findings: Clonotypes shared by all four donors outscored non-shared clonotypes in generation probability. The sole specimen, blood, was sampled, and tissue repertoires likely differ.

Of note for this clone: Its cognate antigen is unknown.

The CDR3 length is 13 residues. Trimming pared 1 base from V and 4 bases from J, leaving 8 bases between. From germline, CDR1 is SGHRS and CDR2 YFSETQ. Using immunoSEQ multiplex PCR, the repertoire was profiled, and TCRdb retains in-frame clones only, with some absent. The repertoire holds about 2 million clones, with roughly 95% as singletons. The chain links TRBV5-1 to TRBJ1-1; TRBD1 is a possible D gene (5 bases). Material for sequencing was naive CD8+ T cells sorted from blood. The receptor was isolated from a man younger than 35 in good health. The CDR3 region is CASSLWGGTEAFF. The CDR3 nucleotides read TGCGCCAGCAGCTTGTGGGGCGGCACTGAAGCTTTCTTT.